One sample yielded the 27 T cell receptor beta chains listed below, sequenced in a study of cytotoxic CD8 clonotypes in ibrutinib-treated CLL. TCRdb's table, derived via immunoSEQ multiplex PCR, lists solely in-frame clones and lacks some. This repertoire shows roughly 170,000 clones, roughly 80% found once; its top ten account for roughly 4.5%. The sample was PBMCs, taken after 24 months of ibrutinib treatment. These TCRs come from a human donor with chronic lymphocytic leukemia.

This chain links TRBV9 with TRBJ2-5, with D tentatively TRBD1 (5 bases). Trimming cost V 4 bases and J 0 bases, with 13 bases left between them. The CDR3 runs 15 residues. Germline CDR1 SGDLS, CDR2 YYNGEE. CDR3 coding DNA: TGTGCCAGCAGCAGATCGGACACCTACCAAGAGACCCAGTACTTC. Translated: CASSRSDTYQETQYF.

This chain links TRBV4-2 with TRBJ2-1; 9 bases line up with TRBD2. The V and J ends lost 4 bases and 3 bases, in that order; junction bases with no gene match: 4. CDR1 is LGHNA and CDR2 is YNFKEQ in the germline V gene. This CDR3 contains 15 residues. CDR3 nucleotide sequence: TGTGCCAGCAGCCGTCAGACTAGCGGCTACAATGAGCAGTTCTTC. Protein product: CASSRQTSGYNEQFF.

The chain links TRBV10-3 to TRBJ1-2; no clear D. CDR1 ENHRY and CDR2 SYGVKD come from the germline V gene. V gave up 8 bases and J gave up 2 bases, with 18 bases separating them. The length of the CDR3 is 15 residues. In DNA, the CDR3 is TGTGCCATCTCGATGGGAACAGTGAGAAACTATGGCTACACCTTC. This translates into CAISMGTVRNYGYTF.

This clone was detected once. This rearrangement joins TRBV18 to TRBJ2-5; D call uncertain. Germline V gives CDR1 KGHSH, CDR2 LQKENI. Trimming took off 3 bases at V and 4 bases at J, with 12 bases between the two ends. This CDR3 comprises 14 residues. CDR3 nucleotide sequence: TGTGCCAGCTCACCGGGAATTCAAGTAGAGACCCAGTACTTC. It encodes CASSPGIQVETQYF.

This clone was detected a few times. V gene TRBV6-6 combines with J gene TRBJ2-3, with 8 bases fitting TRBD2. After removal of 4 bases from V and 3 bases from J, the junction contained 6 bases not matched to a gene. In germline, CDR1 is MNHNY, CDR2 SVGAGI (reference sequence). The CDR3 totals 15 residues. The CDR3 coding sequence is TGTGCCAGCAGTTTGATAGCGGGGACAACAGATACGCAGTATTTT. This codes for CASSLIAGTTDTQYF.

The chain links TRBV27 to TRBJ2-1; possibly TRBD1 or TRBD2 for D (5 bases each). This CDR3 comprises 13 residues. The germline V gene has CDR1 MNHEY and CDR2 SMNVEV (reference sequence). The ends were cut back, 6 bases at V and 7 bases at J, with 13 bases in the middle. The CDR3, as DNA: TGTGCCAGCAGAGGGACCGGCAAGAATGAGCAGTTCTTC. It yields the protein CASRGTGKNEQFF.

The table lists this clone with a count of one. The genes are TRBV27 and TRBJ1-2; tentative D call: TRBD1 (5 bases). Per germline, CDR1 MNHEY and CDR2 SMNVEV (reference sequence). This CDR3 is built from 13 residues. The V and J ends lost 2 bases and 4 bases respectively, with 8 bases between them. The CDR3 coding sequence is TGTGCCAGCAGTTTAAAGGGGTCCTATGGCTACACCTTC. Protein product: CASSLKGSYGYTF.

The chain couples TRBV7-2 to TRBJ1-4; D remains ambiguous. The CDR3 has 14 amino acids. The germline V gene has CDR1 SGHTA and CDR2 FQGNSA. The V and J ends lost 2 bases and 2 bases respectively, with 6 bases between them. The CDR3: CASSLLGTNEKLFF. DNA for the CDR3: TGTGCCAGCAGCTTATTGGGGACTAATGAAAAACTGTTTTTT.

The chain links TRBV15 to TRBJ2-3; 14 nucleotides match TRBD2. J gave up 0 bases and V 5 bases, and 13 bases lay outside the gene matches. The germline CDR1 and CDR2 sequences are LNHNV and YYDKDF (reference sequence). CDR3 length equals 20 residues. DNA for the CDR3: TGTGCCACCAGCGGCCGACTAGCGGGAGGGTCTTCGTTAAGCACAGATACGCAGTATTTT. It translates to CATSGRLAGGSSLSTDTQYF. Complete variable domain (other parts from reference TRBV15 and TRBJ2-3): DAMVIQNPRYQVTQFGKPVTLSCSQTLNHNVMYWYQQKSSQAPKLLFHYYDKDFNNEADTPDNFQSRRPNTSFCFLDIRSPGLGDTAMYLCATSGRLAGGSSLSTDTQYFGPGTRLTVL.

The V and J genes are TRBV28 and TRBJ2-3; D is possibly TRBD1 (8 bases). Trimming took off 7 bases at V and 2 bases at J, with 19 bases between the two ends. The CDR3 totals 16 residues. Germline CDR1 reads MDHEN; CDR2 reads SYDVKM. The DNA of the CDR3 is TGTGCCAGCAACAGGGGGGGAACCTCTTACACAGATACGCAGTATTTT. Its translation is CASNRGGTSYTDTQYF.

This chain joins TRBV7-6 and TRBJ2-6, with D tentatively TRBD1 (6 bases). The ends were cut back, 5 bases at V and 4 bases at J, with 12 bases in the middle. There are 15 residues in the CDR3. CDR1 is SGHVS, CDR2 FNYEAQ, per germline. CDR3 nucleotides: TGTGCCAGCAGCACTACAGGGCCCGGGGCCAACGTCCTGACTTTC. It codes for CASSTTGPGANVLTF. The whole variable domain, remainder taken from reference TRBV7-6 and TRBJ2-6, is GAGVSQSPRYKVTKRGQDVALRCDPISGHVSLYWYRQALGQGPEFLTYFNYEAQQDKSGLPNDRFSAERPEGSISTLTIQRTEQRDSAMYRCASSTTGPGANVLTFGAGSRLTVL.

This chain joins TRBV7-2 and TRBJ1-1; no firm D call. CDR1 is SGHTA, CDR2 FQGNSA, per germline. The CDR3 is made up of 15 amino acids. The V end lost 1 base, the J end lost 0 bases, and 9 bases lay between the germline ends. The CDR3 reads CASSLGFILNTEAFF. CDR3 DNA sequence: TGTGCCAGCAGCTTAGGGTTTATCCTGAACACTGAAGCTTTCTTT.

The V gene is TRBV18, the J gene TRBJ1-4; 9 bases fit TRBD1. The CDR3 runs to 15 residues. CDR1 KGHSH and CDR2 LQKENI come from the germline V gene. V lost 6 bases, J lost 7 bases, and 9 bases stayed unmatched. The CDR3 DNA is TGTGCCAGCTCCACCGGGACAGGGTCGAGTGAAAAACTGTTTTTT. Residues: CASSTGTGSSEKLFF.

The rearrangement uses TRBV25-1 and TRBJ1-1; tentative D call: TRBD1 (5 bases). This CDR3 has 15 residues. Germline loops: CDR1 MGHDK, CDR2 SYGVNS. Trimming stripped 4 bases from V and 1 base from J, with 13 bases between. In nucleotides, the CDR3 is TGTGCCAGCAGTGGGGTTAGGGGTTCGAACACTGAAGCTTTCTTT. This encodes CASSGVRGSNTEAFF. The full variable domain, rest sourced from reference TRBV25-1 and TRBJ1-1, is EADIYQTPRYLVIGTGKKITLECSQTMGHDKMYWYQQDPGMELHLIHYSYGVNSTEKGDLSSESTVSRIRTEHFPLTLESARPSHTSQYLCASSGVRGSNTEAFFGQGTRLTVV.

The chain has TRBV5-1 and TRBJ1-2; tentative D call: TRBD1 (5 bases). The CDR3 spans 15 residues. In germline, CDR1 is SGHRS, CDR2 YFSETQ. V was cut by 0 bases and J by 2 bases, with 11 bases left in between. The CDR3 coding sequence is TGCGCCAGCAGCTTGGCCCTGAAGGGGAACTATGGCTACACCTTC. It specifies CASSLALKGNYGYTF.

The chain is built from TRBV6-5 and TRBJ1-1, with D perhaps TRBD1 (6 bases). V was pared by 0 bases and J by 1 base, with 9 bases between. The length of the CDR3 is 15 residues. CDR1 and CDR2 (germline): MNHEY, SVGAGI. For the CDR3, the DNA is TGTGCCAGCAGTTACTCCAGAGGGGGGAACACTGAAGCTTTCTTT. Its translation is CASSYSRGGNTEAFF.

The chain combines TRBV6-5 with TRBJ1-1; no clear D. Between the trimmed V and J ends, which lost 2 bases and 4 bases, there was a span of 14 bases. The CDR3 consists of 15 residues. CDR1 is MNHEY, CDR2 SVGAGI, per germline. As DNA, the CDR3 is TGTGCCAGCAGTTACGGCGGGAGAGTAGGCACTGAAGCTTTCTTT. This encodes CASSYGGRVGTEAFF.

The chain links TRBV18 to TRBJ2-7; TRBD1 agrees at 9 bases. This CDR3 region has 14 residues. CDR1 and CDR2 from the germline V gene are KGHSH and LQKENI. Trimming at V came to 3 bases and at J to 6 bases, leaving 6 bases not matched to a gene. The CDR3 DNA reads TGTGCCAGCTCACCGGGACAGGGATCCAGCGAGCAGTACTTC. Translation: CASSPGQGSSEQYF.

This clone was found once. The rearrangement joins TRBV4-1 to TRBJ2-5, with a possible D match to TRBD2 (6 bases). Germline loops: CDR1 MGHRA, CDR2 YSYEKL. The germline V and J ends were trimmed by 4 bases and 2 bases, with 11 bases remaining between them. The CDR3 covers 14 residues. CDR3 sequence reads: CASSLGGPQETQYF. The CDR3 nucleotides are TGCGCCAGCAGCCTCGGGGGACCTCAAGAGACCCAGTACTTC.

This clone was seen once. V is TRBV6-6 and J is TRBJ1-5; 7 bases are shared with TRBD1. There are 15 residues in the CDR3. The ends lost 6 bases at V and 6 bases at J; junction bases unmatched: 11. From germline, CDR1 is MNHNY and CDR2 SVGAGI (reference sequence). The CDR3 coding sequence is TGTGCCAGCAGGTCGCCAGGGGGGTTTGGTCAGCCCCAGCATTTT. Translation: CASRSPGGFGQPQHF.

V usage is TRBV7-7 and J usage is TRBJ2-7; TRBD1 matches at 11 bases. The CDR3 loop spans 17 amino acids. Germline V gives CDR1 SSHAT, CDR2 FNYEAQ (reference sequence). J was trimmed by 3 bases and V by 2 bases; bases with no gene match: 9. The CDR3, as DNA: TGTGCCAGCAGCTTACCCTCAACCGGGACAGGGGGCTACGAGCAGTACTTC. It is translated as CASSLPSTGTGGYEQYF.

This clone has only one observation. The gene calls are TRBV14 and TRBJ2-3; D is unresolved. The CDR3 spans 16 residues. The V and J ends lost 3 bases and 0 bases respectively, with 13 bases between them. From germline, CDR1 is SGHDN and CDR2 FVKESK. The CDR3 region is CASSQDKAASTDTQYF. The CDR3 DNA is TGTGCCAGCAGCCAGGATAAAGCAGCTAGCACAGATACGCAGTATTTT.

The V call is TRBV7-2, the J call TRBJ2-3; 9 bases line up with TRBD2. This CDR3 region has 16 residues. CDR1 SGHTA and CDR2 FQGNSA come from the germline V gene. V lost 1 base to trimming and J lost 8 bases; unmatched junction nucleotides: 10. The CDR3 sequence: CASSLGLAAPPGTQYF. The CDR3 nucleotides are TGTGCCAGCAGCTTAGGACTAGCGGCCCCGCCAGGTACGCAGTATTTT.

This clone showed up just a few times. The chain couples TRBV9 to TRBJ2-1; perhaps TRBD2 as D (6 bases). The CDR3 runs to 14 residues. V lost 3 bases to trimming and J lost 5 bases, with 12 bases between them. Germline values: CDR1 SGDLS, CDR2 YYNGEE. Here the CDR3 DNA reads TGTGCCAGCAGCGCCAGCGGGTTTAACAATGAGCAGTTCTTC. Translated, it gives CASSASGFNNEQFF. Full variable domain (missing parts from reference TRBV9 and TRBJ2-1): DSGVTQTPKHLITATGQRVTLRCSPRSGDLSVYWYQQSLDQGLQFLIQYYNGEERAKGNILERFSAQQFPDLHSELNLSSLELGDSALYFCASSASGFNNEQFFGPGTRLTVL.

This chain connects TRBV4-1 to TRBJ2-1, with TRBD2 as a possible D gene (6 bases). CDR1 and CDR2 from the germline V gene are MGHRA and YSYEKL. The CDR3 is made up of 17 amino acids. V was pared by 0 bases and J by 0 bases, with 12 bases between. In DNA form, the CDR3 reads TGCGCCAGCAGCCAAGATCAAGTGACTAGCTCCTACAATGAGCAGTTCTTC. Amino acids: CASSQDQVTSSYNEQFF.

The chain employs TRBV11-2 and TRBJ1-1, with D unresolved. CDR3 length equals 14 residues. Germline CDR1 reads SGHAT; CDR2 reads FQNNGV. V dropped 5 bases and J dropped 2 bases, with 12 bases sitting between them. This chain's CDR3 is CASSPGSVNTEAFF. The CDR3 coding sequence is TGTGCCAGCAGCCCCGGGTCAGTCAACACTGAAGCTTTCTTT.

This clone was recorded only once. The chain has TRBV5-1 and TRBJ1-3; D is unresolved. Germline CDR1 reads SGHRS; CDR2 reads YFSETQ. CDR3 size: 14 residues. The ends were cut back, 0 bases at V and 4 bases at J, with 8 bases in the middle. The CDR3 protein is CASSLGSTGNTIYF. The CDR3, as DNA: TGCGCCAGCAGCTTGGGCAGTACGGGAAACACCATATATTTT.